This T cell receptor beta chain was identified in a study of cytomegalovirus exposure and HLA in healthy donors. These donors counted as nominally healthy when sampled, but unrecorded immune exposures were likely. Primers for the PCR totalled 60 Vbeta and 13 Jbeta. Clones were sequenced by immunoSEQ multiplex PCR, and TCRdb holds only the in-frame ones, with some missing. The sample yields some 120,000 clones, around 84% seen once. This CDR3 comprises 17 residues. Germline assignment: CDR1 MNHEY and CDR2 SMNVEV (reference sequence). The ends lost 1 base at V and 6 bases at J; junction bases unmatched: 8.

The receptor was derived from a man between 18 and 35 years old in good health and CMV-seronegative. The chain recombines TRBV27 with TRBJ2-1; 11 bases agree with TRBD1. Material: PBMCs. The CDR3 DNA reads as TGTGCCAGCAGTTTATTACCGGGACAGGGGGGCGGCAATGAGCAGTTCTTC. It encodes CASSLLPGQGGGNEQFF.